This TCR beta chain was recorded in a study of cytomegalovirus exposure and HLA in healthy donors. Findings and caveats of the study: The authors excluded some V segments, including TRBV6-2 and TRBV6-3, as indistinguishable.

PCR involved 60 Vbeta and 13 Jbeta primers. TCRdb's table, derived via immunoSEQ multiplex PCR, lists solely in-frame clones and lacks some. The sample carries about 120,000 clones, about 79% recorded once. Concerning this clone: What it binds is not known.

The V end was cut by 5 bases, the J end by 5 bases, with 9 bases between. The CDR3 is 12 residues long. CDR1 is LNHDA, CDR2 SQIVND, per germline (reference sequence). What was sequenced was PBMCs. The chain joins TRBV19 to TRBJ2-5; D is possibly TRBD2 (5 bases). This clonotype was obtained from a man aged 25-45 years in good health and CMV-seropositive. This CDR3 reads CASSGLRETQYF. The CDR3, as DNA: TGTGCCAGTAGTGGACTTAGGGAGACCCAGTACTTC.